This T cell receptor beta chain was obtained from a study of vaccination effects on CD4 cells after COVID-19. Turning to the study itself: Post-vaccine sample collection fell at a median of 72 days after the second dose.

The study, taken as a whole, reports: Healthy vaccine recipients' vaccine-induced clones were almost all SARS-CoV-2 mono-reactive. Clones of infection and vaccine origin contracted markedly late after vaccination.

Isolating CD4+ T cells followed about 10 days of culture. Each participant was given two doses of one vaccine (BNT162b2 or mRNA-1273). On day 3 and again on day 7, half the medium was replaced with IL-2 medium. Only in-frame clones appear in the TCRdb table, and some are missing; sequencing was by immunoSEQ multiplex PCR. The table shows about 47,000 clones, with less than 85% occurring only once. V gave up 4 bases and J gave up 6 bases, with 10 bases separating them. The CDR3 is made up of 12 amino acids. Germline V lookup: CDR1 LNHDA, CDR2 SQIVND (reference sequence). A remark on this clone: Its matching antigen is unknown.

This chain uses TRBV19 with TRBJ2-7; perhaps D is TRBD1 or TRBD2 (6 bases each). This receptor was obtained from a human donor who received a COVID-19 vaccine. The sample consisted of CD4+ T cells from PBMCs cultured without peptide, taken after COVID-19 vaccination. DNA for the CDR3: TGTGCCAGTAGTACACAGGGAGGCGAGCAGTACTTC. The encoded protein is CASSTQGGEQYF.